This T cell receptor (beta chain) was obtained from a study of T cell responses to AZD1222 COVID-19 vaccine. Study details: Pooled together were second doses at about 4 or about 12 weeks.

Study-level points and caveats: Vaccine-associated CD4 TCRs spanned spike, dominant at 160-218 and 743-854. Only a handful of AZD1222 recipients, roughly 6 in all, had baseline seropositivity.

In regard to this clone: The target antigen is unknown.

The table came from immunoSEQ multiplex PCR; TCRdb's copy has only in-frame clones and leaves some out. Of approximately 180,000 clones in the sample, about nine tenths were seen once. The TCR originated in an adult in good health. The sample here was peripheral blood, taken on day 0 of AZD1222 vaccination.

The CDR3 DNA follows: TGTGCCAGCAGTTACCAGCGGGGTATCTCCTACGAGCAGTACTTC. Translated: CASSYQRGISYEQYF. The rearrangement joins TRBV6-2 or TRBV6-3 to TRBJ2-7; 7 nucleotides align to TRBD2. CDR3 length equals 15 residues. Trimming at V came to 2 bases and at J to 0 bases, leaving 4 bases not matched to a gene. Germline V CDR1 and CDR2: MNHEY, SVGEGT.